A selection of T cell receptor beta chains follows, all from one sample in a study of T-cell reconstitution after alpha-beta-depleted transplantation in children. One entry per CDR3 protein results from TCRdb running MiXCR on the PCR reads. The sample holds roughly 100,000 distinct CDR3 sequences, 7.5% to 9% seen once. The sequencing here drew on PBMCs, taken before TCRalphabeta/CD19-depleted stem cell transplant. The receptors were gathered from a boy aged 2 to 10 with acute lymphoblastic leukemia, due to receive a stem cell transplant. Each CDR3 is given with its conserved first and last residue. Each record gives: clone size, D gene, J gene, V gene, CDR3 DNA, CDR3 protein. A D gene is named only where the DNA matches it firmly. Not all rows give a size; the values are once, few, many and, for expanded clones, a class.

size: many; D: -; J: TRBJ2-6; V: TRBV4-3; DNA: TGCGCCAGCAGCCAAGATGTCGGGGTGGCTGGGGCCAACGTCCTGACTTTC; CDR3: CASSQDVGVAGANVLTF
size: many; D: -; J: TRBJ2-3; V: TRBV28; DNA: TGTGCCAGCAGTTTTGGTGGGAGCACATATACGCAGTGTTTT; CDR3: CASSFGGSTYTQCF
size: -; D: -; J: TRBJ2-5; V: TRBV9; DNA: TGTGCCAGCAGCGTAGGCCCAGCGGGCGAGACCCAGTACTTC; CDR3: CASSVGPAGETQYF
size: many; D: TRBD1; J: TRBJ2-5; V: TRBV5-4; DNA: TGTGCCAGCAGCAAGTCGACAGGGGGAGGAGAGACCCAGTACTTC; CDR3: CASSKSTGGGETQYF
size: -; D: -; J: TRBJ1-1; V: TRBV4-2; DNA: TGTGCCAGCAGCCAGGTGCGGGGGGGGGTGGACACTGAAGCTTTCTTT; CDR3: CASSQVRGGVDTEAFF
size: many; D: TRBD1; J: TRBJ1-2; V: TRBV20-1; DNA: TGCAGTGCTAGAGAGGACAGGGGGTTCTATGGCTACACCTTC; CDR3: CSAREDRGFYGYTF
size: few; D: -; J: TRBJ1-4; V: TRBV3-1; DNA: TGTGCCAGCAGCCGGGGAAACTTAGATGAAAAACTGTTTTTT; CDR3: CASSRGNLDEKLFF
size: few; D: -; J: TRBJ1-2; V: TRBV10-3; DNA: TGTGCCATCAGTGACGGGGGACGGGGACTCACTAACTATGGCTACACCTTC; CDR3: CAISDGGRGLTNYGYTF
size: many; D: TRBD2; J: TRBJ2-1; V: TRBV10-3; DNA: TGTGCCACTACCGGGACTAGCAGCGATGAGCAGTTCTTC; CDR3: CATTGTSSDEQFF
size: few; D: TRBD1; J: TRBJ1-6; V: TRBV20-1; DNA: TGCAGTGCCCCTAAGGAGGGACAGACTTCAAATTCACCCCTCCACTTT; CDR3: CSAPKEGQTSNSPLHF
size: few; D: -; J: TRBJ2-3; V: TRBV12-2; DNA: TGTGCAAGTCGTTGCCTATTTCCTTGGACTAGCGGATACACAGATACGCAGTATTTT; CDR3: CASRCLFPWTSGYTDTQYF
size: many; D: -; J: TRBJ1-4; V: TRBV4-2; DNA: TGTGCCAGCAGCCAAGATACTCGGGAGAGGAAACGACTGTTTTTT; CDR3: CASSQDTRERKRLFF
size: few; D: TRBD1; J: TRBJ1-6; V: TRBV5-6; DNA: TGTGCCAGCAGATTACAGGGGGAAGGGTCACCCCTCCACTTT; CDR3: CASRLQGEGSPLHF
size: many; D: TRBD1; J: TRBJ1-2; V: TRBV2; DNA: TGTGCCAGCAGTGCCGGACAGGACTATGGCTACACCTTC; CDR3: CASSAGQDYGYTF
size: few; D: TRBD1; J: TRBJ2-4; V: TRBV11-2; DNA: TGTGCCAGCAGCTTAGCCGACAGGGGACAGTACTTC; CDR3: CASSLADRGQYF
size: -; D: -; J: TRBJ1-5; V: TRBV4-3; DNA: TGCGCCAGCAGCCAAGATCGGGCAGGGAATCAGCCCCAGCATTTT; CDR3: CASSQDRAGNQPQHF
size: many; D: -; J: TRBJ2-5; V: TRBV5-4; DNA: TGTGCCAGCAGCTTCGACAGGAGGCAAGAGACCCAGTACTTC; CDR3: CASSFDRRQETQYF
size: many; D: -; J: TRBJ2-1; V: TRBV7-8; DNA: TGTGCCAGCAGCTTAGATGGGTACAAGACCTACAATGAGCAGTTCTTC; CDR3: CASSLDGYKTYNEQFF
size: many; D: -; J: TRBJ2-7; V: TRBV5-1; DNA: TGCGCCAGCAGCTCACCCGGCGGGACAGACACCTACGAGCAGTACTTC; CDR3: CASSSPGGTDTYEQYF
size: many; D: TRBD2; J: TRBJ2-2; V: TRBV6-5; DNA: TGTGCCAGCAGTTACTCGACTAGCGGGCGCGGCACCGGGGAGCTGTTTTTT; CDR3: CASSYSTSGRGTGELFF
size: many; D: -; J: TRBJ2-3; V: TRBV18; DNA: TGTGCCAGCTCACCACCGGATGATACGCAGTATTTT; CDR3: CASSPPDDTQYF
size: few; D: -; J: TRBJ1-3; V: TRBV5-1; DNA: TGCGCCAGCAGCTTGGTTCGGTTGGGCCTGTCTGGAAACACCATATATTTT; CDR3: CASSLVRLGLSGNTIYF
size: -; D: TRBD2; J: TRBJ2-5; V: TRBV10-2; DNA: TGCGCCAGCAGTGACCTAGCGGGGGCCGGTGAGACCCAGTACTTC; CDR3: CASSDLAGAGETQYF
size: many; D: -; J: TRBJ2-3; V: TRBV20-1; DNA: TGCAGTGCAGCTCGGCGGGGCGCTGTCACAGATACGCAGTATTTT; CDR3: CSAARRGAVTDTQYF
size: few; D: -; J: TRBJ1-6; V: TRBV12-3/TRBV12-4; DNA: TGTGCCAGCAGTGGGGCCCGGTTTCCGGATTCACCCCTCCACTTT; CDR3: CASSGARFPDSPLHF
size: -; D: -; J: TRBJ2-1; V: TRBV10-3; DNA: TGTGCCATCAGTGAGCCGGCGGGGACCTACAATGAGCAGTTCTTC; CDR3: CAISEPAGTYNEQFF
size: many; D: -; J: TRBJ1-5; V: TRBV2; DNA: TGTGCCAGCACGTGGGGTGGCAATCAGCCCCAGCATTTT; CDR3: CASTWGGNQPQHF
size: -; D: TRBD1; J: TRBJ1-5; V: TRBV12-3/TRBV12-4; DNA: TGTGCCAGCAGTCTCCGGGACAGAAATCAGCCCCAGCATTTT; CDR3: CASSLRDRNQPQHF
size: few; D: TRBD1; J: TRBJ1-2; V: TRBV7-9; DNA: TGTGCCAGCAGCGTGAGCCACAGGGGATCGGCCGACAGTGGCTACACCTTC; CDR3: CASSVSHRGSADSGYTF
size: -; D: TRBD1; J: TRBJ1-4; V: TRBV27; DNA: TGTGCCAGCCAAAGACAGGGTCTGGATGAAAAACTGTTTTTT; CDR3: CASQRQGLDEKLFF
size: many; D: -; J: TRBJ2-3; V: TRBV6-5; DNA: TGTGCCAGCAGTTACGGCGGGGAGGATACGCAGTATTTT; CDR3: CASSYGGEDTQYF
size: many; D: -; J: TRBJ2-2; V: TRBV20-1; DNA: TGCAGTGCTGCAGATAGAGCCGGGGAGCTGTTTTTT; CDR3: CSAADRAGELFF
size: -; D: TRBD2; J: TRBJ2-1; V: TRBV12-3/TRBV12-4; DNA: TGTGCCAGCAGTTCGGGACTAGCATGGTACAATGAGCAGTTCTTC; CDR3: CASSSGLAWYNEQFF
size: few; D: -; J: TRBJ2-1; V: TRBV6-5; DNA: TGTGCCAGCAGTTACTCGGTGGGAACCTACAATGAGCAGTTCTTC; CDR3: CASSYSVGTYNEQFF
size: many; D: TRBD1; J: TRBJ2-7; V: TRBV6-1; DNA: TGTGCCACCTCACCGGGACAGCTGTACTTC; CDR3: CATSPGQLYF
size: many; D: -; J: TRBJ2-3; V: TRBV27; DNA: TGTGCCAGCAGTGCCCGTCTGGCCCCAGATACGCAGTATTTT; CDR3: CASSARLAPDTQYF
size: few; D: -; J: TRBJ2-2; V: TRBV5-1; DNA: TGCGCCAGCAGCCCCCCCCGGATAAACACCGGGGAGCTGTTTTTT; CDR3: CASSPPRINTGELFF
size: many; D: -; J: TRBJ1-2; V: TRBV29-1; DNA: TGCAGCGTTGAGTTATGGGAATGGGGCTACACCTTC; CDR3: CSVELWEWGYTF
size: few; D: -; J: TRBJ2-1; V: TRBV9; DNA: TGTGCCAGCAGCCGTCTCACAGGGTCGACCTACAATGAGCAGTTCTTC; CDR3: CASSRLTGSTYNEQFF
size: many; D: -; J: TRBJ1-2; V: TRBV6-5; DNA: TGTGCCAGCAGTTACGGCGCCACCTTTTATGGCTACACCTTC; CDR3: CASSYGATFYGYTF
size: few; D: TRBD2; J: TRBJ2-3; V: TRBV12-3/TRBV12-4; DNA: TGTACCAGCAGTTCACGGACTAGCGGGGGTAATAACCCCACAGATACGCAGTATTTT; CDR3: CTSSSRTSGGNNPTDTQYF
size: many; D: TRBD1; J: TRBJ2-1; V: TRBV24-1; DNA: TGTGCCACCAGTGACGAGACAGGGCCCTACAATGAGCAGTTCTTC; CDR3: CATSDETGPYNEQFF
size: few; D: -; J: TRBJ2-5; V: TRBV7-9; DNA: TGTGCCAGCAGCCCATACGGGGCCCGAGAGACCCAGTACTTC; CDR3: CASSPYGARETQYF
size: many; D: -; J: TRBJ1-1; V: TRBV27; DNA: TGTGCCAGCAGTCTCCGAGGAGGGGATGCTTTCTTT; CDR3: CASSLRGGDAFF
size: many; D: -; J: TRBJ1-5; V: TRBV10-3; DNA: TGTGCCATCAGAAGCGGGGACAATAGCAATCAGCCCCAGCATTTT; CDR3: CAIRSGDNSNQPQHF
size: few; D: TRBD1; J: TRBJ1-5; V: TRBV27; DNA: TGTGCCAGCAGTTTGGCGCAGGGGGGGGGTCAGCCCCAGCATTTT; CDR3: CASSLAQGGGQPQHF
size: many; D: TRBD1; J: TRBJ1-5; V: TRBV20-1; DNA: TGCAGTGCTCACCGACAGGGGGGTCAGCCCCAGCATTTT; CDR3: CSAHRQGGQPQHF
size: few; D: -; J: TRBJ1-6; V: TRBV12-3/TRBV12-4; DNA: TGTGCCAGCAGTTCTAGCTCCTATAATTCACCCCTCCACTTT; CDR3: CASSSSSYNSPLHF
size: -; D: -; J: TRBJ1-2; V: TRBV4-3; DNA: TGCGCCAGCAGCCAAGATAAGGGGGGCGCATACTATGGCTACACCTTC; CDR3: CASSQDKGGAYYGYTF
size: few; D: TRBD1; J: TRBJ2-5; V: TRBV7-2; DNA: TGTGCCAGCAGCTTAGCGCATTTGGGACAGACCACTCAAGAGACCCAGTACTTC; CDR3: CASSLAHLGQTTQETQYF
size: few; D: TRBD2; J: TRBJ2-1; V: TRBV10-3; DNA: TGTGCCATCACGGGGACTAGCGCGTTGGATGAGCAGTTCTTC; CDR3: CAITGTSALDEQFF